These 27 T cell receptor beta chains came from one sample sequenced in a study of tumor-infiltrating lymphocytes in primary liver carcinoma (TCRdb year 2017). Sequencing was performed on an Illumina HiSeq 2500. Starting from roughly 540 ng total RNA, TCRbeta-specific cDNA was produced by reverse transcription with a constant-region primer and ProtoScript II reverse transcriptase. Three nested multiplex PCR rounds, following a slightly modified ARM-PCR procedure, were used to build the TCRbeta libraries. Each of the first two PCR rounds ran for approximately 10 cycles using multiplex TRBV1-TRBV30 forward primers together with a Cbeta reverse primer. Clones were called with MiXCR by TCRdb after fastp trimmed the public reads at Q25, and only in-frame beta chains were retained. Identical CDR3 protein sequences are pooled into one entry, listed with their most common genes and DNA. This sample lists about 75,000 distinct CDR3 sequences; roughly 71% were detected once. The ten largest clonotypes hold 26% of the sample.

Total RNA and DNA were co-extracted from roughly 20-30 mg of bulk tissue with the AllPrep DNA/RNA mini kit, without cell sorting. The source material was tumor-adjacent normal liver tissue. The source of these receptors is a man aged 35 to 55 with primary liver carcinoma and hepatitis B virus infection.

The chain recombines TRBV19 with TRBJ2-7; D is perhaps TRBD2 (6 bases). This CDR3 spans 15 amino acids. The germline V gene encodes CDR1 LNHDA and CDR2 SQIVND (reference sequence). V shed 4 bases and J shed 3 bases, with 16 bases lying between them. CDR3: CASSNFGTDLYEQYF. CDR3 in DNA: TGTGCCAGTAGTAATTTCGGGACTGACCTCTACGAGCAGTACTTC.

The CDR3 sequence is CASSIEFVGKDSESYNEQFF. DNA of the CDR3: TGTGCCAGTAGTATAGAATTCGTCGGGAAGGACTCTGAGAGCTACAATGAGCAGTTCTTC. J is TRBJ2-1 and V is TRBV19; maybe TRBD2 (5 bases). The CDR3 spans 20 residues. The germline CDR1 and CDR2 sequences are LNHDA and SQIVND (reference sequence). V shed 0 bases and J shed 3 bases, with 24 bases lying between them. Looking up the rest from reference TRBV19 and TRBJ2-1 gives the full variable domain: DGGITQSPKYLFRKEGQNVTLSCEQNLNHDAMYWYRQDPGQGLRLIYYSQIVNDFQKGDIAEGYSVSREKKESFPLTVTSAQKNPTAFYLCASSIEFVGKDSESYNEQFFGPGTRLTVL.

A remark on this clonotype: Sequence at one end of the junction differs from germline and may be a read error. V is TRBV6-5 and J is TRBJ1-3; D unclear. From germline, CDR1 is MNHEY and CDR2 SVGAGI. This CDR3 spans 16 amino acids. As DNA, the CDR3 is TGTGCCAGCAGAAACACGGACCCCAACTCTGTAAACACCATATATTTT. Its protein is CASRNTDPNSVNTIYF.

At least ten counts were recorded for this clonotype. The chain has TRBV5-1 and TRBJ2-2; the match to TRBD2 covers 7 bases. The CDR3 runs to 17 residues. V was clipped by 1 base and J by 7 bases; unmatched bases: 13. Germline CDR1 SGHRS, CDR2 YFSETQ. The chain's CDR3 is CASSLSSGTTLGGELFF. CDR3 bases: TGCGCCAGCAGCTTGTCGTCCGGGACTACCCTCGGCGGGGAGCTGTTTTTT.

This clonotype came up once. A junction end diverges from the germline sequence, so it may reflect a read error. V and J are TRBV12-3 or TRBV12-4 and TRBJ2-2; D possibly corresponds to TRBD1 (6 bases). The CDR3 length is 15 residues. CDR3 nucleotide sequence: TGTGCGAGCACCGAAGGGGGAGTCAACACCGGGAAGCTGTTTTTT. As protein: CASTEGGVNTGKLFF.

The chain joins TRBV6-2 or TRBV6-3 to TRBJ1-5, with no clear D. CDR3 length: 19 residues. Trimming cost V 8 bases and J 6 bases, with 32 bases left between them. Germline CDR1 is MNHEY and CDR2 is SVGEGT. As DNA, the CDR3 is TGTGCCAGCCGACCCGACGGATGGGGAGATATAGTGGGCGGTCAGCCCCAGCATTTT. Protein: CASRPDGWGDIVGGQPQHF.

On this clonotype: The conserved phenylalanine or tryptophan normally closing the CDR3 is absent here, so this likely arose from a read error. CDR3 nucleotide sequence: TGTGCCAGCAGCTTCGCCTCACCAGGCGAGCAGTACTTA. Amino acids: CASSFASPGEQYL. The V gene is TRBV5-4, the J gene TRBJ2-7; no definite D call. CDR3 length equals 13 residues. Trimming took off 2 bases at V and 6 bases at J, with 12 bases between the two ends. Germline CDR1 SGHNT, CDR2 YYREEE (reference sequence).

About this clonotype itself: At one end, the junction sequence differs from germline, possibly due to a read error. The CDR3 sequence is CASSLEARTAGNSGVNVLTF. DNA for the CDR3: TGTGCCAGCAGCTTAGAGGCCCGCACAGCAGGGAACTCTGGGGTCAACGTCCTGACTTTC. The genes are TRBV11-2 and TRBJ2-6; possibly TRBD1 for D (5 bases). The CDR3 sequence is 20 residues long. The V gene's germline CDR1 is SGHAT and CDR2 FQNNGV. The variable domain in full, with the rest retrieved from reference TRBV11-2 and TRBJ2-6, is EAGVAQSPRYKIIEKRQSVAFWCNPISGHATLYWYQQILGQGPKLLIQFQNNGVVDDSQLPKDRFSAERLKGVDSTLKIQPAKLEDSAVYLCASSLEARTAGNSGVNVLTFGAGSRLTVL.

V and J are TRBV7-9 and TRBJ2-2; D is unresolved. Germline V lookup: CDR1 SEHNR, CDR2 FQNEAQ (reference sequence). The CDR3 is 12 residues long. The CDR3: CAPPDNTGELFF. CDR3 DNA sequence: TGTGCACCTCCTGACAACACCGGGGAGCTGTTTTTT.

As regards this clonotype: At one of its ends the junction is not consistent with the germline gene, which may arise from a read error. The V and J genes are TRBV11-2 and TRBJ2-5, with D maybe TRBD2 (6 bases). Germline V gives CDR1 SGHAT, CDR2 FQNNGV. The CDR3 has 16 residues. The DNA of the CDR3 is TGTGCCAACAGATCCCGGGACTCGGCCCACCAAGAGACCCAATACTTC. It translates to CANRSRDSAHQETQYF. The whole variable domain, filled in from reference TRBV11-2 and TRBJ2-5, reads EAGVAQSPRYKIIEKRQSVAFWCNPISGHATLYWYQQILGQGPKLLIQFQNNGVVDDSQLPKDRFSAERLKGVDSTLKIQPAKLEDSAVYLCANRSRDSAHQETQYFGPGTRLLVL.

Turning to this clonotype: A much more abundant neighbour one base away suggests this may be a read error. The chain employs TRBV5-1 and TRBJ2-7, with TRBD1 matching over 7 bases. The germline V gene has CDR1 SGHRS and CDR2 YFSETQ. The CDR3 length is 15 residues. DNA of the CDR3: TGCGCCAGCAGTTCTGGACAGGAACTCTCCTACGTGCAGTACTTC. Encoded protein: CASSSGQELSYVQYF.

This clonotype has a handful of counts. The chain employs TRBV12-3 or TRBV12-4 and TRBJ1-5; 12 bases are a match to TRBD1. This CDR3 region has 15 residues. V trimming: 6 bases; J trimming: 8 bases; junction bases outside the gene matches: 8. The CDR3 sequence: CASRFGTGGHEPQHF. The CDR3 DNA reads TGTGCCAGCAGATTCGGGACAGGGGGCCATGAGCCCCAGCATTTT.

This clonotype was recorded a few times. One base away lies a much larger clone, so this may be a sequencing read error. The chain has TRBV28 and TRBJ2-7; D is possibly TRBD2 (5 bases). Trimming removed 4 bases from V and 3 bases from J, with 16 bases in between. Looked up from germline, CDR1 is MDHEN and CDR2 is SYDVKM. The length of the CDR3 is 15 residues. CDR3 sequence reads: CASSSMGEGYYEQYF. The CDR3 region has the DNA TGTGCCAGCAGTTCAATGGGAGAGGGATACTACGAGCAGTACTTC. Variable domain in full (rest from reference TRBV28 and TRBJ2-7): DVKVTQSSRYLVKRTGEKVFLECVQDMDHENMFWYRQDPGLGLRLIYFSYDVKMKEKGDIPEGYSVSREKKERFSLILESASTNQTSMYLCASSSMGEGYYEQYFGPGTRLTVT.

The rearrangement links TRBV12-3 or TRBV12-4 to TRBJ2-1, with 11 bases aligning to TRBD2. Trimming took 2 bases from V and 9 from J; bases not matched to a gene: 3. This CDR3 has 14 amino acids. CDR3 protein: CASSLTSGSGEQFF. CDR3 sequence (DNA): TGTGCCAGCAGTTTAACTAGCGGGAGTGGTGAGCAGTTCTTC.

With regard to this clonotype: An end of the junction does not agree with germline; a read error may underlie this. The CDR3 nucleotides are TGCGCCAGCAGCTTGGACTGTAGCGGGAGTATGTCCTACAATGAGCGGTTCTTC. It specifies CASSLDCSGSMSYNERFF. The chain recombines TRBV5-1 with TRBJ2-1; the match to TRBD2 covers 9 bases. The CDR3 spans 18 residues. CDR1 SGHRS and CDR2 YFSETQ come from the germline V gene.

Turning to this clonotype: A much larger clone lies one base from this, so it may be a read error. V is TRBV5-4 and J is TRBJ1-1; tentatively, D is TRBD1 (6 bases). The CDR3 totals 14 residues. The germline V gene encodes CDR1 SGHNT and CDR2 YYREEE (reference sequence). The CDR3 DNA sequence: TGTGCCAGCAGCTTTTTAACCAGGGGTGCTGAAGCTCTCTTT. This encodes CASSFLTRGAEALF.

This clonotype was seen at least ten times. The chain recombines TRBV29-1 with TRBJ2-5; 10 bases match TRBD2. J lost 4 bases, V lost 3 bases, and 5 bases had no gene match. This CDR3 contains 14 residues. The germline gives CDR1 SQVTM, CDR2 ANQGSEA. CDR3 in DNA: TGCAGCGTTGAGCCTAGCGGGAGTACAGAGACCCAGTACTTC. It yields the protein CSVEPSGSTETQYF.

This chain uses TRBV18 with TRBJ1-2; 8 positions agree with TRBD1. Trimming cost V 3 bases and J 7 bases; bases outside gene matches: 10. The length of the CDR3 is 15 residues. Germline loops: CDR1 KGHSH, CDR2 LQKENI. The CDR3 reads CASSPGQERGVGYTF. CDR3 bases: TGTGCCAGCTCACCGGGACAGGAGAGGGGTGTTGGCTACACCTTC.

Concerning this clonotype: One junction end does not reproduce the germline sequence, and a read error may be involved. The J gene is TRBJ2-3, the V gene TRBV5-4; D is possibly TRBD2 (6 bases). The CDR3 consists of 11 residues. Germline lookup yields CDR1 SGHNT and CDR2 YYREEE (reference sequence). CDR3 DNA: TGTGCCAGCGGCTTGGAGGGTATGCAGTATTTT. This codes for CASGLEGMQYF.

This clonotype was seen only once. The V gene is TRBV29-1, the J gene TRBJ2-1; D is perhaps TRBD2 (6 bases). Germline V lookup: CDR1 SQVTM, CDR2 ANQGSEA. The CDR3 is 14 residues long. CDR3 coding DNA: TGCATCGTGTCCGGGACTGGGAGCATTGGGGAGCAGTTCTTC. Translation: CIVSGTGSIGEQFF.

A remark on this clonotype: A much larger clone lies a single base off, so this may be a read error. The CDR3 DNA reads TGCACCAGCAGCTTTGGCGAGTCGACAGATACGCAGTATTTT. Translated: CTSSFGESTDTQYF. The chain has TRBV5-1 and TRBJ2-3; D not resolved. The V gene's germline CDR1 is SGHRS and CDR2 YFSETQ. The CDR3 extends over 14 amino acids.

This clonotype has more than one count but fewer than ten. One junction end does not reproduce the germline sequence, and a read error may be involved. The V and J genes are TRBV29-1 and TRBJ2-7; D tentatively reads TRBD1 or TRBD2 (5 bases each). The CDR3 has 16 amino acids. The germline V gene encodes CDR1 SQVTM and CDR2 ANQGSEA. CDR3 region: CSVMTSGTGTPYEQHF. In nucleotides, the CDR3 is TGCAGCGTCATGACATCTGGGACCGGCACTCCCTATGAGCAGCACTTC.

This clonotype has only one observation. The junction differs from germline at one of its ends, possibly a read error. The chain has TRBV7-3 and TRBJ2-2; TRBD2 agrees at 7 bases. Germline values: CDR1 SGHTA, CDR2 FQGTGA. CDR3 size: 14 residues. CDR3 residues: CASSWEGGTGEPFF. The CDR3 region has the DNA TGTGCCAGCAGCTGGGAGGGAGGAACCGGGGAGCCGTTTTTT.

This clonotype was counted many times. The chain employs TRBV10-3 and TRBJ2-7; D is uncertain. The CDR3 is 14 amino acids. In germline, CDR1 is ENHRY, CDR2 SYGVKD. The ends were cut back, 6 bases at V and 0 bases at J, with 12 bases in the middle. CDR3 sequence: CAISRIRSSYEQYF. Written as DNA, the CDR3 is TGTGCCATCAGCAGGATTCGGAGCTCCTACGAGCAGTACTTC.

Concerning this clonotype itself: A read error may explain this, as a much larger clone is one base away. This chain connects TRBV6-5 to TRBJ1-6; D unclear. Between the trimmed V and J ends, which lost 6 bases and 10 bases, there was a span of 19 bases. Germline-derived CDR1 and CDR2 are MNHEY and SVGAGI. The CDR3 loop spans 15 amino acids. This chain's CDR3 is CASRKTLRKESPLHF. The CDR3 DNA is TGTGCCAGCAGAAAAACCCTTAGGAAGGAGTCACCCCTCCACTTT.

Of note for this clonotype: This may come from a read error, since a much larger clone is one base off. The V gene is TRBV25-1, the J gene TRBJ1-2; D gene uncertain. CDR3 length: 14 amino acids. Germline V gives CDR1 MGHDK, CDR2 SYGVNS. V was shortened by 4 bases and J by 5 bases, with 14 bases between the two germline ends. The CDR3 bases are TGTGCCAGCAGTGGTGGTGTGGGCTATTATGGCTACACCTTC. It translates to CASSGGVGYYGYTF.

In its sample, this clonotype was seen once. At one of its ends the junction is not consistent with the germline gene, which may arise from a read error. The gene calls are TRBV11-2 and TRBJ2-5, with TRBD2 as a possible D gene (5 bases). Germline lookup yields CDR1 SGHAT and CDR2 FQNNGV. This CDR3 has 18 residues. The CDR3 reads CVSSLARLALEKKETQYF. The CDR3 nucleotides read TGTGTCAGCAGCTTGGCAAGGCTAGCCCTGGAAAAAAAAGAGACCCAGTACTTC.